This T cell receptor beta chain was profiled in a study of cytomegalovirus exposure and HLA in healthy donors. With 60 Vbeta and 13 Jbeta primers, the PCR was carried out. Profiling relied on immunoSEQ multiplex PCR, and the TCRdb table lists in-frame clones only, not all of them. Among fewer than 250,000 clones, approximately 80% were seen once, and the ten largest hold 14%. The CDR3 totals 15 residues. Trimming stripped 1 base from V and 0 bases from J, with 10 bases between. Per the germline V gene, CDR1 is LNHNV and CDR2 is YYDKDF (reference sequence). The sequencing input was PBMCs. This TCR was sampled from a young woman in good health and CMV-seropositive. J is TRBJ2-7 and V is TRBV15; D call uncertain. The CDR3 sequence: CATSRVAGDSYEQYF. The CDR3 coding sequence is TGTGCCACCAGCAGAGTGGCAGGCGACTCCTACGAGCAGTACTTC.